Presented here are 26 T cell receptor beta chains from one specimen sequenced in a study of OX40 agonist ivuxolimab in advanced cancers. TCRdb's copy holds only in-frame clones and misses some; the assay was immunoSEQ multiplex PCR. Of tens of thousands of clones detected, 92% appear once; the ten largest clones hold approximately 22%. Sequenced here: CD4+ or CD8+ T cells sorted from blood, sampled in a trial of the OX40 agonist ivuxolimab. Receptors were obtained from an adult with an advanced solid tumor such as melanoma, head and neck, liver or kidney cancer.

This chain uses TRBV28 with TRBJ2-2; D is uncertain. Germline CDR1 is MDHEN and CDR2 is SYDVKM. V was cut by 8 bases and J by 1 base, with 5 bases left in between. There are 12 residues in the CDR3. The CDR3 DNA reads as TGTGCCAGCTTTAGGAACACCGGGGAGCTGTTTTTT. Its translation is CASFRNTGELFF.

A remark on this clone: Other DNA sequences of this sample code for an identical CDR3. V is TRBV2 and J is TRBJ2-2, with a weak D call TRBD1 (6 bases). V lost 9 bases and J 5 bases, leaving 7 bases between the germline ends. Germline lookup yields CDR1 SNHLY and CDR2 FYNNEI. This CDR3 comprises 11 residues. CDR3 DNA sequence: TGTGCCAGAGGGGGTACCGGGGAGCTGTTTTTT. Protein sequence: CARGGTGELFF.

J is TRBJ2-3 and V is TRBV6-6, with D uncertain. Trimming removed 2 bases at V and 0 bases at J, with 9 bases between. Per the germline V gene, CDR1 is MNHNY and CDR2 is SVGAGI (reference sequence). This CDR3 contains 15 residues. This CDR3 is CASSYNTASTDTQYF. As DNA, the CDR3 is TGTGCCAGCAGTTACAATACGGCTAGCACAGATACGCAGTATTTT.

This clone was seen a single time. V usage is TRBV27 and J usage is TRBJ1-1; TRBD1 matches at 10 bases. The CDR3 spans 14 residues. Germline V gene lookup returns CDR1 MNHEY and CDR2 SMNVEV (reference sequence). The junction had 7 bases not matched to a gene; V was cut back by 6 bases and J by 6 bases. The CDR3 region is CASSLDRGHAEAFF. The DNA of the CDR3 is TGTGCCAGCAGCCTCGACAGGGGGCACGCTGAAGCTTTCTTT.

This chain uses TRBV2 with TRBJ2-7; D perhaps matches TRBD1 (5 bases). The ends were cut back, 3 bases at V and 5 bases at J, with 14 bases in the middle. Germline V lookup: CDR1 SNHLY, CDR2 FYNNEI. The CDR3 runs to 14 residues. The CDR3: CASSDRAGRNEQYF. DNA of the CDR3: TGTGCCAGCAGTGACCGGGCAGGGCGGAACGAGCAGTACTTC. The variable domain in full, completed from reference TRBV2 and TRBJ2-7, reads EPEVTQTPSHQVTQMGQEVILRCVPISNHLYFYWYRQILGQKVEFLVSFYNNEISEKSEIFDDQFSVERPDGSNFTLKIRSTKLEDSAMYFCASSDRAGRNEQYFGPGTRLTVT.

V is TRBV10-3 and J is TRBJ2-3, with a tentative D call TRBD2 (5 bases). CDR3 length: 13 residues. The germline V and J ends were trimmed by 5 bases and 3 bases, with 9 bases remaining between them. Germline CDR1 ENHRY, CDR2 SYGVKD. The DNA for the CDR3 is TGTGCCATCAGTTACCCGGGAACAGATACGCAGTATTTT. Translating it yields CAISYPGTDTQYF.

V and J are TRBV19 and TRBJ1-1; D is possibly TRBD1 (5 bases). Trimming took 8 bases from V and 0 from J, leaving 16 bases between them. This CDR3 spans 15 amino acids. Germline values: CDR1 LNHDA, CDR2 SQIVND (reference sequence). For the CDR3, the DNA is TGTGCCAGTTATAACCGGGACCGATTGAACACTGAAGCTTTCTTT. Its translation: CASYNRDRLNTEAFF. The complete variable domain, with remaining parts taken from reference TRBV19 and TRBJ1-1, reads DGGITQSPKYLFRKEGQNVTLSCEQNLNHDAMYWYRQDPGQGLRLIYYSQIVNDFQKGDIAEGYSVSREKKESFPLTVTSAQKNPTAFYLCASYNRDRLNTEAFFGQGTRLTVV.

V and J are TRBV19 and TRBJ2-7; the match to TRBD2 covers 10 bases. The CDR3 runs 17 residues. Trimming took 1 base from V and 3 from J; bases not matched to a gene: 9. Germline loops: CDR1 LNHDA, CDR2 SQIVND (reference sequence). CDR3 residues: CASSIAGLAGVDYEQYF. Written as DNA, the CDR3 is TGTGCCAGTAGTATAGCAGGGCTAGCGGGAGTCGACTACGAGCAGTACTTC. The variable domain in full, completed from reference TRBV19 and TRBJ2-7, reads DGGITQSPKYLFRKEGQNVTLSCEQNLNHDAMYWYRQDPGQGLRLIYYSQIVNDFQKGDIAEGYSVSREKKESFPLTVTSAQKNPTAFYLCASSIAGLAGVDYEQYFGPGTRLTVT.

V and J are TRBV28 and TRBJ2-7; TRBD2 might be the D (6 bases). This CDR3 is built from 15 residues. Germline lookup yields CDR1 MDHEN and CDR2 SYDVKM. Trimming removed 5 bases at V and 3 bases at J, with 17 bases between. This CDR3 is CASSPGSLGGYEQYF. The DNA of the CDR3 is TGTGCCAGCAGTCCCGGGTCGCTGGGGGGCTACGAGCAGTACTTC.

The chain couples TRBV12-5 to TRBJ2-7; no reliable D call. The germline V gene encodes CDR1 LGHNT and CDR2 FRNRAP. CDR3 size: 15 residues. The V gene lost 10 bases and the J gene lost 0 bases, with 19 bases spanning the gap. The DNA for the CDR3 is TGTGCTACCACCTATGCAGCGCGGCTCTCCTACGAGCAGTACTTC. Translating it yields CATTYAARLSYEQYF. The full variable domain, rest sourced from reference TRBV12-5 and TRBJ2-7, is DARVTQTPRHKVTEMGQEVTMRCQPILGHNTVFWYRQTMMQGLELLAYFRNRAPLDDSGMPKDRFSAEMPDATLATLKIQPSEPRDSAVYFCATTYAARLSYEQYFGPGTRLTVT.

With regard to this clone: Other nucleotide sequences in the sample specify the same CDR3. V is TRBV11-3 and J is TRBJ2-3; no clear D. Germline CDR1 is SGHNT and CDR2 is YENEEA. V lost 3 bases and J 1 base, leaving 2 bases between the germline ends. This CDR3 is built from 12 residues. The DNA of the CDR3 is TGTGCCAGCAGCTTGGGCACAGATACGCAGTATTTT. It codes for CASSLGTDTQYF. Supplemented by reference TRBV11-3 and TRBJ2-3, the full variable domain reads EAGVVQSPRYKIIEKKQPVAFWCNPISGHNTLYWYLQNLGQGPELLIRYENEEAVDDSQLPKDRFSAERLKGVDSTLKIQPAELGDSAVYLCASSLGTDTQYFGPGTRLTVL.

There are a few counts of this clone. V usage is TRBV30 and J usage is TRBJ1-1; 8 nucleotides agree with TRBD1. The CDR3 loop spans 12 amino acids. V gave up 5 bases and J gave up 1 base; unmatched junction bases: 0. Germline V lookup: CDR1 GTSNPN, CDR2 SVGIG (reference sequence). CDR3: CAWGTGNTEAFF. CDR3 bases: TGTGCCTGGGGGACAGGGAACACTGAAGCTTTCTTT.

For this clone: Other DNA sequences in this specimen translate into the identical CDR3. The chain recombines TRBV10-3 with TRBJ2-7, with D uncertain. With 3 bases removed from V and 2 bases from J, the gap between germline ends came to 5 bases. Germline values: CDR1 ENHRY, CDR2 SYGVKD. The CDR3 spans 12 residues. The CDR3 DNA is TGTGCCATCAGTGACAGAGCCTACGAGCAGTACTTC. Translating gives CAISDRAYEQYF.

V and J are TRBV27 and TRBJ2-2; D possibly matches TRBD1 or TRBD2 (5 bases each). The germline V gene encodes CDR1 MNHEY and CDR2 SMNVEV (reference sequence). The CDR3 sequence is 14 residues long. Deletions cut 6 bases from V and 1 base from J, with 9 bases between. The CDR3 DNA reads as TGTGCCAGCAGACTAGGGGTGAACACCGGGGAGCTGTTTTTT. Translation gives CASRLGVNTGELFF.

The V call is TRBV20-1, the J call TRBJ2-7, with D uncertain. Trimming removed 5 bases at V and 4 bases at J, with 6 bases between. The CDR3 covers 10 residues. Germline CDR1 and CDR2: DFQATT and SNEGSKA (reference sequence). The CDR3 DNA follows: TGCAGTGCTCGGTATTACGAGCAGTACTTC. Protein sequence: CSARYYEQYF.

The chain has TRBV5-4 and TRBJ1-1; TRBD1 might be the D (6 bases). The germline CDR1 and CDR2 sequences are SGHNT and YYREEE (reference sequence). The V and J ends lost 1 base and 0 bases respectively, with 13 bases between them. The CDR3 is 16 amino acids. CDR3 sequence reads: CASSLPGVVVNTEAFF. The CDR3 DNA follows: TGTGCCAGCAGCTTGCCAGGGGTGGTAGTGAACACTGAAGCTTTCTTT.

This clone was recorded only once. The rearrangement links TRBV6-5 to TRBJ2-3; D is unclear. Germline V lookup: CDR1 MNHEY, CDR2 SVGAGI. This CDR3 contains 10 residues. V lost 8 bases, J lost 1 base, and 1 base lay in between. CDR3 DNA sequence: TGTGCCAGCGGCACAGATACGCAGTATTTT. This translates into CASGTDTQYF.

In this sample, this clone turned up a few times. The CDR3 DNA reads as TGTGCCAGCGCCGGGACTAGTCCCCACGAGCAGTACTTC. Protein: CASAGTSPHEQYF. This rearrangement joins TRBV7-9 to TRBJ2-7; 8 nucleotides align to TRBD2. The CDR3 contains 13 residues. Germline CDR1 and CDR2: SEHNR and FQNEAQ (reference sequence). V was pared by 8 bases and J by 5 bases, with 8 bases of the junction left unmatched. Supplemented by reference TRBV7-9 and TRBJ2-7, the full variable domain reads DTGVSQNPRHKITKRGQNVTFRCDPISEHNRLYWYRQTLGQGPEFLTYFQNEAQLEKSRLLSDRFSAERPKGSFSTLEIQRTEQGDSAMYLCASAGTSPHEQYFGPGTRLTVT.

The chain combines TRBV25-1 with TRBJ1-1, with no clear D. This CDR3 region has 11 residues. Germline V lookup: CDR1 MGHDK, CDR2 SYGVNS. With 5 bases removed from V and 11 bases from J, the gap between germline ends came to 12 bases. In DNA form, the CDR3 reads TGTGCCAGCAGTCGTTTCGTAGAGGCTTTCTTT. Amino acid sequence: CASSRFVEAFF.

The gene calls are TRBV30 and TRBJ1-2; no definite D call. The germline CDR1 and CDR2 sequences are GTSNPN and SVGIG (reference sequence). CDR3 size: 13 residues. V was trimmed by 7 bases and J by 8 bases, leaving 20 bases between them. The CDR3 DNA follows: TGTGCCTTCTATCTCCTCCGACCTAAAGGCTACACCTTC. This sequence encodes CAFYLLRPKGYTF.

The chain recombines TRBV5-1 with TRBJ2-7; D is unresolved. CDR3 length: 14 residues. V was cut by 0 bases and J by 7 bases, with 14 bases left in between. Germline V lookup: CDR1 SGHRS, CDR2 YFSETQ. As DNA, the CDR3 is TGCGCCAGCAGCTTGGATCTTGGGCTGGGGGAGCAGTACTTC. As protein: CASSLDLGLGEQYF.

A few counts support this clone. V and J are TRBV19 and TRBJ1-5; no firm D call. V lost 2 bases, J lost 4 bases, and 6 bases lay in between. CDR3 size: 13 residues. The V gene's germline CDR1 is LNHDA and CDR2 SQIVND (reference sequence). CDR3 amino acids: CASSISLNQPQHF. The CDR3 nucleotides read TGTGCCAGTAGTATAAGTCTAAATCAGCCCCAGCATTTT. The whole variable domain, remainder taken from reference TRBV19 and TRBJ1-5, is DGGITQSPKYLFRKEGQNVTLSCEQNLNHDAMYWYRQDPGQGLRLIYYSQIVNDFQKGDIAEGYSVSREKKESFPLTVTSAQKNPTAFYLCASSISLNQPQHFGDGTRLSIL.

This clone occurred once. In DNA, the CDR3 is TGTGCCAGCAGCAGGGGTAGGCGGGAAGCTAACTATGGCTACACCTTC. This translates into CASSRGRREANYGYTF. V usage is TRBV21-1 and J usage is TRBJ1-2. TRBV21-1 constitutes a pseudogene. The CDR3 is 16 amino acids.

This chain connects TRBV7-3 to TRBJ2-1; unclear D gene. Germline loops: CDR1 SGHTA, CDR2 FQGTGA. V dropped 1 base and J dropped 4 bases, with 8 bases sitting between them. CDR3 length: 14 residues. The CDR3 loop is CASSLSGGYNEQFF. The DNA for the CDR3 is TGTGCCAGCAGCTTAAGTGGCGGATACAATGAGCAGTTCTTC.

This clone was recorded only once. The chain has TRBV28 and TRBJ2-1; maybe TRBD1 (7 bases). The CDR3 runs to 15 residues. CDR1 is MDHEN and CDR2 is SYDVKM in the germline V gene. Trimming cost V 2 bases and J 3 bases, with 11 bases left between them. Here the CDR3 DNA reads TGTGCCAGCAGTTTACGACAGGGACTCTACAATGAGCAGTTCTTC. This sequence encodes CASSLRQGLYNEQFF.

The chain is built from TRBV7-9 and TRBJ2-7; 8 bases line up with TRBD1. The CDR3 runs 14 residues. The germline V gene has CDR1 SEHNR and CDR2 FQNEAQ (reference sequence). Trimming cost V 6 bases and J 2 bases; bases outside gene matches: 6. The CDR3 sequence is CASSMTGATYEQYF. The CDR3, as DNA: TGTGCCAGCAGTATGACAGGGGCGACCTACGAGCAGTACTTC.